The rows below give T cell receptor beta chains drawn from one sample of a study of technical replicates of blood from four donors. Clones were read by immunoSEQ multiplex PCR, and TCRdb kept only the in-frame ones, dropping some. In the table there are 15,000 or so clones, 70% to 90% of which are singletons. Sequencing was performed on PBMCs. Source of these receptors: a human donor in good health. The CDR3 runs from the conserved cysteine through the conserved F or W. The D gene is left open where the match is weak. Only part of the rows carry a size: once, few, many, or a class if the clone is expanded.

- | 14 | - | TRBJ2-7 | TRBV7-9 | TGTGCCAGCAGCTTAGATGGTTTGGGGCTCGAGCAGTACTTC | CASSLDGLGLEQYF
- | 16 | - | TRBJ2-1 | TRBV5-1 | TGCGCCAGCAGCTTGGGGGCCGGGAGCTCCTACAATGAGCAGTTCTTC | CASSLGAGSSYNEQFF
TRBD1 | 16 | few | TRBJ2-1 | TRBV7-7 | TGTGCCAGCAGCCACGGACAGGACAGCTCCTACAATGAGCAGTTCTTC | CASSHGQDSSYNEQFF
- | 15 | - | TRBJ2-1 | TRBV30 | TGTGCCTGGAGTGTAGACTTCGGGAGTTACAATGAGCAGTTCTTC | CAWSVDFGSYNEQFF
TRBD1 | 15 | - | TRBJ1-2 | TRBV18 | TGTGCCAGCTCACCTCCAGGGGGGTTTGGCTATGGCTACACCTTC | CASSPPGGFGYGYTF
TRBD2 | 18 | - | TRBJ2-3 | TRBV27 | TGTGCCAGCAAGCGTTCGGCGGGAGGGCCCTCGGGCACAGATACGCAGTATTTT | CASKRSAGGPSGTDTQYF
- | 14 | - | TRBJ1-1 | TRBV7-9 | TGTGCCAGCAGCTTTAATCAGGGTAACACTGAAGCTTTCTTT | CASSFNQGNTEAFF
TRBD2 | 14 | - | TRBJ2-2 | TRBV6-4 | TGTGCCAGCAGTGAAGCGGGGGACACCGGGGAGCTGTTTTTT | CASSEAGDTGELFF
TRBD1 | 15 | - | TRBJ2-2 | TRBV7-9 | TGTGCCAGCAGCCTCGGACAGGGCGACACCGGGGAGCTGTTTTTT | CASSLGQGDTGELFF
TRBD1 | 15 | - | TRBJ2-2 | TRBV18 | TGTGCCAGCTCATGGGACAGCCAGAACACCGGGGAGCTGTTTTTT | CASSWDSQNTGELFF
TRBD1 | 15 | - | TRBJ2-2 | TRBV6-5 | TGTGCCAGCAGTCCCTTAGGGGGCGCAAACGGGGAGCTGTTTTTT | CASSPLGGANGELFF
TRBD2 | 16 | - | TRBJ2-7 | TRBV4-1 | TGCGCCAGCAGCCAAGAACGAGCGGGAGGGTCCTACGAGCAGTACTTC | CASSQERAGGSYEQYF
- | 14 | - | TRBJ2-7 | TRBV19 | TGTGCCAGTAGCCCTCCCGGACGGGGGGCCGAGCAGTACTTC | CASSPPGRGAEQYF
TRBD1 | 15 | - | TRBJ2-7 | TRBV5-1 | TGCGCCAGCAGCTTGGAGGGACAGGGCACCTACGAGCAGTACTTC | CASSLEGQGTYEQYF
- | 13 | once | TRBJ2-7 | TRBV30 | TGTGCCTGGAGTGCAACAGGGATCTACGAGCAGTACTTC | CAWSATGIYEQYF
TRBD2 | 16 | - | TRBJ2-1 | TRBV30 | TGTGCCTGGAACCTTTGGGGACTAGCGGGATCTAATGAGCAGTTCTTC | CAWNLWGLAGSNEQFF
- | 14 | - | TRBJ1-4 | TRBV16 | TGTGCCAGCAGCCAACAGGGGCCAGGAGAAAAACTGTTTTTT | CASSQQGPGEKLFF
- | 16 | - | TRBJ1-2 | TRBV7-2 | TGTGCCAGCAGCTTAGGCGGGCAGGCGGTGGACTATGGCTACACCTTC | CASSLGGQAVDYGYTF
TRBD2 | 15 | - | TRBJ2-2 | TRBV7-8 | TGTGCCAGCAGCTTAAGCCGGACTAGCGGGAGTCGGCTGTTTTTT | CASSLSRTSGSRLFF
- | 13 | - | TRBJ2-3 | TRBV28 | TGTGCCAGCTCATCGTGGGGGCCGGATACGCAGTATTTT | CASSSWGPDTQYF
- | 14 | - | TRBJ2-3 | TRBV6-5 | TGTGCCAGCAGTTACTCCGGGAGCACAGATACGCAGTATTTT | CASSYSGSTDTQYF
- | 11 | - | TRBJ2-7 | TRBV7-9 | TGTGCCAGCAGCTTATTCAACGAGCAGTACTTC | CASSLFNEQYF
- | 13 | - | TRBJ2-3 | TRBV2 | TGTGCCAGCACTAAGGACTACGCAGATACGCAGTATTTT | CASTKDYADTQYF
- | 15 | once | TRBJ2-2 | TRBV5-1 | TGCGCCAGCAAGGACAATCCATCGGGCACCGGGGAGCTGTTTTTT | CASKDNPSGTGELFF
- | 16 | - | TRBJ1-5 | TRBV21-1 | TGTGCCAGCAGCTCCCGGGACAGGGCCAACGATCAGCCCCAGCATTTT | CASSSRDRANDQPQHF
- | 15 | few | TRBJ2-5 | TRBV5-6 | TGTGCCAGCAGCTTGGCTTCACTAAGTGAAGAGACCCAGTACTTC | CASSLASLSEETQYF
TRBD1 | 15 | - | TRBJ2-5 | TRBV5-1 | TGCGCCAGCAGCACAGGGGGGCAGAGCCAAGAGACCCAGTACTTC | CASSTGGQSQETQYF
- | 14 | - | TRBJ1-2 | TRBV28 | TGTGCCAGCAGTGACCAGGGGATCGTGAATGGCTACACCTTC | CASSDQGIVNGYTF
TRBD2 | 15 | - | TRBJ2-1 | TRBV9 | TGTGCCAGCAGCGAGAGGACTAGCGGGAGAAATGAGCAGTTCTTC | CASSERTSGRNEQFF
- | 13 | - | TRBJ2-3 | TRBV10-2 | TGCGCCAGCGGCGGGACAGCTGGAGATACGCAGTATTTT | CASGGTAGDTQYF
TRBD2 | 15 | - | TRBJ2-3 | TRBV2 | TGTGCCAGCAGTGAGGGGACTAGCGGCACAGATACGCAGTATTTT | CASSEGTSGTDTQYF
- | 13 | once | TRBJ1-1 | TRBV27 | TGTGCCAGCAGTACTTTCCCGAACACTGAAGCTTTCTTT | CASSTFPNTEAFF
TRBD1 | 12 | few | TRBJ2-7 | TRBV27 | TGTGCCACAGGACAGGCGAACAACGAGCAGTACTTC | CATGQANNEQYF